The 5 T cell receptor beta chains below all came from one sample that was sequenced in a study of resident and recirculating memory T cells in vitiligo. Assay used: immunoSEQ multiplex PCR; TCRdb lists only in-frame clones, some missing. Of 70,000 or so clones listed, approximately 90% are singletons. The material sequenced was blood. These receptors all stem from a male donor with vitiligo.

The chain carries TRBV10-3 and TRBJ1-4; 7 bases map to TRBD1. The germline CDR1 and CDR2 sequences are ENHRY and SYGVKD. The trim removed 4 bases at V and 0 bases at J, leaving 2 bases unmatched. This CDR3 has 15 residues. CDR3 sequence: CAISVGQTTNEKLFF. The CDR3 region has the DNA TGTGCCATCAGTGTGGGACAGACAACTAATGAAAAACTGTTTTTT.

The genes are TRBV9 and TRBJ2-5; TRBD2 aligns across 8 bases. V shed 0 bases, J shed 5 bases, and the junction held 3 bases outside the gene matches. Germline V CDR1 and CDR2: SGDLS, YYNGEE. The CDR3 is made up of 14 amino acids. The CDR3 DNA reads as TGTGCCAGCAGCGTAGGCCCTAGCGGGGAGACCCAGTACTTC. Its protein is CASSVGPSGETQYF. Drawing the rest from reference TRBV9 and TRBJ2-5, the complete variable domain is DSGVTQTPKHLITATGQRVTLRCSPRSGDLSVYWYQQSLDQGLQFLIQYYNGEERAKGNILERFSAQQFPDLHSELNLSSLELGDSALYFCASSVGPSGETQYFGPGTRLLVL.

The V gene is TRBV6-5, the J gene TRBJ2-3, with TRBD1 as a possible D gene (6 bases). The length of the CDR3 is 14 residues. Per the germline V gene, CDR1 is MNHEY and CDR2 is SVGAGI. The V end lost 5 bases, the J end lost 6 bases, and 15 bases lay between the germline ends. Here the CDR3 reads CASSPNRDTDTQYF. The CDR3 DNA sequence: TGTGCCAGCAGTCCAAACAGGGACACGGATACGCAGTATTTT.

This clone was detected once. This chain uses TRBV2 with TRBJ2-7, with D perhaps TRBD1 (5 bases). CDR1 is SNHLY and CDR2 is FYNNEI in the germline V gene. Trimming left V 9 bases short and J 12 bases short, with 27 bases between. The CDR3 has 14 amino acids. Here the CDR3 reads CASPGPDTRASTYF. CDR3 sequence (DNA): TGTGCCAGTCCTGGGCCGGACACTCGTGCGAGCACGTACTTC.

This clone occurred once. The rearrangement joins TRBV28 to TRBJ1-5, with TRBD1 matching 10 bases. Germline CDR1 MDHEN, CDR2 SYDVKM. This CDR3 spans 17 amino acids. V shed 4 bases, J shed 1 base, and the junction held 7 bases outside the gene matches. This chain's CDR3 is CASSWGTGVGSNQPQHF. The CDR3 DNA is TGTGCCAGCAGTTGGGGGACAGGGGTGGGAAGCAATCAGCCCCAGCATTTT. Supplemented by reference TRBV28 and TRBJ1-5, the full variable domain reads DVKVTQSSRYLVKRTGEKVFLECVQDMDHENMFWYRQDPGLGLRLIYFSYDVKMKEKGDIPEGYSVSREKKERFSLILESASTNQTSMYLCASSWGTGVGSNQPQHFGDGTRLSIL.